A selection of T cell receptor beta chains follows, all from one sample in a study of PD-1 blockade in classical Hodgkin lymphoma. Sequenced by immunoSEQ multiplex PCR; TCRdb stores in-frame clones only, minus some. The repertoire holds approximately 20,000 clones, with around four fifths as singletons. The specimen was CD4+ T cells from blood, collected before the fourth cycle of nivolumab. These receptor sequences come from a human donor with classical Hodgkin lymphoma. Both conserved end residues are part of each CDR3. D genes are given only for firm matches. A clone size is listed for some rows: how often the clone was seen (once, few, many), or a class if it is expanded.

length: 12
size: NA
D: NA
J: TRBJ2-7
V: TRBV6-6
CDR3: CATGGQSYEQYF
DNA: TGTGCCACTGGGGGCCAAAGTTACGAGCAGTACTTC

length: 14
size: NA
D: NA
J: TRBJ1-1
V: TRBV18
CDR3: CASSVQGRDTEAFF
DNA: TGTGCCAGCTCAGTACAGGGTCGGGACACTGAAGCTTTCTTT

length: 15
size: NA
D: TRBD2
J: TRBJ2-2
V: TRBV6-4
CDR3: CASSEASGNTGELFF
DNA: TGTGCCAGCAGTGAAGCTAGCGGAAACACCGGGGAGCTGTTTTTT

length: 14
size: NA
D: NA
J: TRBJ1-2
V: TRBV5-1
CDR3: CASSVEARGHGYTF
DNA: TGCGCCAGCAGCGTGGAAGCCAGGGGCCATGGCTACACCTTC

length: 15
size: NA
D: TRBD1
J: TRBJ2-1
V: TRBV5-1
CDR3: CASRPTGEVVNEQFF
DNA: TGCGCCAGCAGGCCCACAGGGGAAGTTGTGAATGAGCAGTTCTTC

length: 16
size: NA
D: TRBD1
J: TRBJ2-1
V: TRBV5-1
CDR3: CASSSGTGGGYNEQFF
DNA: TGCGCCAGCAGCTCCGGGACAGGGGGTGGCTACAATGAGCAGTTCTTC

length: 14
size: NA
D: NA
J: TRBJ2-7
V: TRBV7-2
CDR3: CASSLVASTYEQYF
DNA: TGTGCCAGCAGCTTAGTGGCTAGTACCTACGAGCAGTACTTC

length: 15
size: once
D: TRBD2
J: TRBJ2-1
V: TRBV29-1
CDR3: CSVEDSLAYYNEQFF
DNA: TGCAGCGTTGAAGATTCACTAGCGTATTACAATGAGCAGTTCTTC

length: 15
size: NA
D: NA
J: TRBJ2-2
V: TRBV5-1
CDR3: CASQRLQDNTGELFF
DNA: TGCGCCAGCCAGCGACTCCAAGATAACACCGGGGAGCTGTTTTTT

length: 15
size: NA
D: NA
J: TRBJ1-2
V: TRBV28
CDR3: CASRLTGIHNYGYTF
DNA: TGTGCCAGCAGACTAACAGGGATTCATAACTATGGCTACACCTTC

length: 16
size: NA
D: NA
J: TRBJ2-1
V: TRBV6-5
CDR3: CASSLDAQTSPDEQFF
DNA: TGTGCCAGCAGTTTGGATGCCCAGACCTCTCCCGATGAGCAGTTCTTC

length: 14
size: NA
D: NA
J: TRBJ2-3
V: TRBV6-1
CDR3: CASTWGVGTDTQYF
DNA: TGTGCCAGCACCTGGGGGGTGGGCACAGATACGCAGTATTTT

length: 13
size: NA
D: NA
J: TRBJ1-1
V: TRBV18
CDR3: CASSPPGRFEAFF
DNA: TGTGCCAGCTCACCACCGGGCAGGTTCGAAGCTTTCTTT

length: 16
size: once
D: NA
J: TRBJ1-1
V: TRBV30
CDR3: CAMALTLWGGYTEAFF
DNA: TGTGCGATGGCCCTTACCCTCTGGGGAGGCTACACTGAAGCTTTCTTT

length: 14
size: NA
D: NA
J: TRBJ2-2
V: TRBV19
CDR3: CASSQQVDTGELFF
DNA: TGTGCCAGTAGTCAACAGGTGGACACCGGGGAGCTGTTTTTT

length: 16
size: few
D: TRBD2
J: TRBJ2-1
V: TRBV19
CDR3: CASRNPGLAGNNEQFF
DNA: TGTGCCAGTAGAAACCCGGGACTAGCGGGGAACAATGAGCAGTTCTTC

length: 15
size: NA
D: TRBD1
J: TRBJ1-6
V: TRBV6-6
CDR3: CASRATGVYNSPLHF
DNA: TGTGCCAGCAGGGCGACAGGGGTTTATAATTCACCCCTCCACTTT

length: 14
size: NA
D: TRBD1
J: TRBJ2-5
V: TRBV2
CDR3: CASTEDRGLETQYF
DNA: TGTGCCAGCACTGAGGACAGGGGGTTGGAGACCCAGTACTTC

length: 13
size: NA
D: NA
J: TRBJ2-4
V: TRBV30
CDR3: CAWRGQGRDIQYF
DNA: TGTGCCTGGAGGGGGCAGGGGCGCGACATTCAGTACTTC

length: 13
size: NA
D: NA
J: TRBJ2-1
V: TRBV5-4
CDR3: CASSLGGYNEQFF
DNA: TGTGCCAGCAGCTTGGGGGGTTACAATGAGCAGTTCTTC

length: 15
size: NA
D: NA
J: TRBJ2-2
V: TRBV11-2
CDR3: CASSLSGGSTGELFF
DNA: TGTGCCAGCAGCCTTAGCGGAGGATCCACCGGGGAGCTGTTTTTT

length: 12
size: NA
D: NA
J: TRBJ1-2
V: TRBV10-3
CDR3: CAISESMGGYTF
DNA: TGTGCCATCAGTGAGTCTATGGGTGGCTACACCTTC

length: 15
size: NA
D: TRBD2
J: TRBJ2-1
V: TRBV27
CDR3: CASSLLAGVNNEQFF
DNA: TGTGCCAGCAGTTTACTAGCGGGGGTTAACAATGAGCAGTTCTTC

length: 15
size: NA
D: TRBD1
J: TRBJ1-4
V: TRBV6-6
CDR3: CASSYSQGASEKLFF
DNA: TGTGCCAGCAGTTACTCGCAGGGGGCCAGTGAAAAACTGTTTTTT

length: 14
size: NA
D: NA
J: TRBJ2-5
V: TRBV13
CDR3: CASSLGARHETQYF
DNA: TGTGCCAGCAGCTTAGGCGCTAGGCACGAGACCCAGTACTTC

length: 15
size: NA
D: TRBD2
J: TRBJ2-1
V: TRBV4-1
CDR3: CASSQVAGLSAEQFF
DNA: TGCGCCAGCAGCCAAGTAGCGGGTCTGAGTGCTGAGCAGTTCTTC

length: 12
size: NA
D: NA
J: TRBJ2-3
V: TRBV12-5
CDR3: CASGYGFSTQYF
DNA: TGTGCTAGTGGTTACGGGTTCAGTACGCAGTATTTT

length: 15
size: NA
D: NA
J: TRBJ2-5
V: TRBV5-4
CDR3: CASSFSGTVEETQYF
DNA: TGTGCCAGCAGCTTTAGCGGGACAGTTGAGGAGACCCAGTACTTC

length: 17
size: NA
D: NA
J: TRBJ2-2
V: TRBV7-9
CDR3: CASSAYRVGKDTGELFF
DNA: TGTGCCAGCAGCGCCTACAGGGTCGGTAAAGACACCGGGGAGCTGTTTTTT

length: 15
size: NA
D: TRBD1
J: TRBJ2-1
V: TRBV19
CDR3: CASSSRQGLYNEQFF
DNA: TGTGCCAGTAGCTCCCGACAGGGCCTTTACAATGAGCAGTTCTTC

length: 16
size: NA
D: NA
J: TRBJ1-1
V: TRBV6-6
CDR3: CASSYPPGSMNTEAFF
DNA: TGTGCCAGCAGTTACCCGCCCGGTAGCATGAACACTGAAGCTTTCTTT

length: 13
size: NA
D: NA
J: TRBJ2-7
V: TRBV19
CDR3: CASSIAHTYEQYF
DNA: TGTGCCAGTAGTATCGCCCACACCTACGAGCAGTACTTC

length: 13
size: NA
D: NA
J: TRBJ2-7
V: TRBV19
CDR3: CASSIAGGGEQYF
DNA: TGTGCCAGTAGTATTGCAGGGGGAGGTGAGCAGTACTTC

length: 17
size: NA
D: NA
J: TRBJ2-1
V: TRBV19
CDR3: CASSIDDFRSSYNEQFF
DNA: TGTGCCAGTAGTATCGATGACTTCCGGAGCTCCTACAATGAGCAGTTCTTC

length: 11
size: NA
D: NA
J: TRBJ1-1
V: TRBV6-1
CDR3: CASFVRGEAFF
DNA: TGTGCCAGTTTCGTTAGGGGAGAAGCTTTCTTT

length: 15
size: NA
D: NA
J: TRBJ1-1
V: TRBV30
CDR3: CAWNPKDPAGTEAFF
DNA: TGTGCCTGGAACCCTAAGGACCCCGCGGGGACTGAAGCTTTCTTT

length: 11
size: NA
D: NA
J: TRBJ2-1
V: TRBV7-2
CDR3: CAGGSYNEQFF
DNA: TGTGCCGGGGGGTCCTACAATGAGCAGTTCTTC

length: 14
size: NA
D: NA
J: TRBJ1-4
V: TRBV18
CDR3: CASSPAATNEKLFF
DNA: TGTGCCAGCTCACCTGCCGCAACTAATGAAAAACTGTTTTTT

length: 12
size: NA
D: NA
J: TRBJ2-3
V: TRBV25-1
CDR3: CASSTGSDTQYF
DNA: TGTGCCAGCAGTACGGGGTCAGATACGCAGTATTTT

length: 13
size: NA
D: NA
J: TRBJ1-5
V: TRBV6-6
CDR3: CASSYTDYQPQHF
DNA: TGTGCCAGCAGCTACACAGATTACCAGCCCCAGCATTTT

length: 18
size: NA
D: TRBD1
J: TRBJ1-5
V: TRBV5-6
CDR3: CASSLGDRGPKFNQPQHF
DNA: TGTGCCAGCAGCTTGGGAGACAGGGGCCCGAAATTCAATCAGCCCCAGCATTTT

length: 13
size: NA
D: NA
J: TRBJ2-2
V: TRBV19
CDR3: CASKAGFGGELFF
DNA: TGTGCCAGTAAGGCGGGATTTGGCGGGGAGCTGTTTTTT

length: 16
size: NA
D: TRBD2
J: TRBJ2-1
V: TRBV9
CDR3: CASSSTAGGPYNEQFF
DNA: TGTGCCAGCAGCTCCACGGCGGGAGGGCCCTACAATGAGCAGTTCTTC

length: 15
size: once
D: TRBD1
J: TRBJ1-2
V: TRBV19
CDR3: CASRNTGALEKGYTF
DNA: TGTGCCAGTAGAAATACAGGGGCGCTGGAGAAGGGCTACACCTTC

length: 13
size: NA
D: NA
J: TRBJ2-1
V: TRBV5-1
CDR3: CASSLAVDNEQFF
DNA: TGCGCCAGCAGCTTGGCCGTAGACAATGAGCAGTTCTTC

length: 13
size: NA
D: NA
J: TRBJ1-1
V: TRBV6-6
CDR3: CASSYGQNTEAFF
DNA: TGTGCCAGCAGTTATGGACAGAACACTGAAGCTTTCTTT

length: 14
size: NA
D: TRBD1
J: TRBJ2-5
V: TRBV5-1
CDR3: CASRGQGGQETQYF
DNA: TGCGCCAGCCGGGGACAGGGGGGTCAAGAGACCCAGTACTTC

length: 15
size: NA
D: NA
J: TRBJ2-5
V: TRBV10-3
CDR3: CATKGDSSPRETQYF
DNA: TGTGCCACTAAAGGGGACTCTAGCCCCCGGGAGACCCAGTACTTC

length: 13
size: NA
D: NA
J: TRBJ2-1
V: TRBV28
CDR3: CASSYPGTNEQFF
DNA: TGTGCCAGCAGTTACCCGGGGACAAATGAGCAGTTCTTC

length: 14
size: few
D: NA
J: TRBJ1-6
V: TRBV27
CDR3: CASKGNRENSPLHF
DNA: TGTGCCAGCAAAGGGAACAGGGAAAATTCACCCCTCCACTTT

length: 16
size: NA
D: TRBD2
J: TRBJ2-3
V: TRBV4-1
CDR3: CASSQGSGTRTDTQYF
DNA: TGCGCCAGCAGCCAAGGGAGCGGGACCCGCACAGATACGCAGTATTTT